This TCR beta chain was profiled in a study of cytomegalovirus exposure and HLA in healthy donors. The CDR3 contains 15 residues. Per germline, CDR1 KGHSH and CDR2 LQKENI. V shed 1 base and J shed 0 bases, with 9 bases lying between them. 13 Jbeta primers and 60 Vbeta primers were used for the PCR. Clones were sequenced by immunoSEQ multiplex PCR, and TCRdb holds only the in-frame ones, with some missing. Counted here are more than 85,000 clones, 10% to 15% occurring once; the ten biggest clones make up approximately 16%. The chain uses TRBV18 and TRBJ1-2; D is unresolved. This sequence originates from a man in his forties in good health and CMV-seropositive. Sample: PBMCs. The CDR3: CASSPLSTANYGYTF. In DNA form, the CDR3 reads TGTGCCAGCTCACCACTTAGTACAGCTAACTATGGCTACACCTTC.